This T cell receptor (beta chain) appears in the sequencing data of a study of T cell clones after liver transplantation. The CDR3 is 12 amino acids. V lost 1 base and J lost 4, with 5 bases in between. CDR1 and CDR2 from the germline V gene are SGHAT and FQNNGV. Repertoires were generated with immunoSEQ multiplex PCR, while TCRdb's copy carries only in-frame clones and drops some. The top ten clones hold about 2.5% of a sample with about 72,000 clones, over 85% of them seen once. A word on this clone: At the DNA level, this CDR3 is encoded by other sequences in the same sample as well.

The sequencing here drew on CD4+ T cells from blood, taken before liver transplant. The chain uses TRBV11-2 and TRBJ2-7; possibly TRBD1 for D (5 bases). This TCR was recovered from a human donor who received a liver transplant. The CDR3 nucleotides are TGTGCCAGCAGCTTAGCAGGGTACGAGCAGTACTTC. It codes for CASSLAGYEQYF.